A single sample is the source of the 28 T cell receptor beta chains below, sequenced in a study of CD8+ T cells in alopecia areata. Reverse transcription of extracted RNA yielded cDNA, which provided the sequencing template. Sequencing used immunoSEQ multiplex PCR; TCRdb keeps in-frame clones, though not all of them. Of about 140,000 clones in the sample, around 51% are singletons; the top ten hold around 1%. The source was CD4+ T cells sorted from blood, collected at week 0. The source of these receptors is a human donor with alopecia areata.

The chain carries TRBV29-1 and TRBJ2-3, with 10 bases identical to TRBD2. From germline, CDR1 is SQVTM and CDR2 ANQGSEA. The CDR3 has 14 residues. After removal of 3 bases from V and 1 base from J, the junction contained 1 base not matched to a gene. In DNA, the CDR3 is TGCAGCGTTGATACTAGCGGGGGCACAGATACGCAGTATTTT. Translating gives CSVDTSGGTDTQYF.

The rearrangement uses TRBV30 and TRBJ1-2; D gene unclear. V was cut by 2 bases and J by 6 bases, with 13 bases left in between. The CDR3 totals 13 residues. Germline V gene data show CDR1 as GTSNPN and CDR2 as SVGIG (reference sequence). The DNA for the CDR3 is TGTGCCTGGAGTATACAGATCGGAAATGGCTACACCTTC. It specifies CAWSIQIGNGYTF.

Points on this clone: The same CDR3 arises from other DNA sequences in this sample as well. The chain joins TRBV7-2 to TRBJ1-3, with D possibly being TRBD1 (5 bases). The CDR3 has 14 residues. The V gene lost 0 bases and the J gene lost 7 bases, with 10 bases spanning the gap. The V gene's germline CDR1 is SGHTA and CDR2 FQGNSA. CDR3 nucleotide sequence: TGTGCCAGCAGCTTAGCGGCCGGGGGGAACACCATATATTTT. Residues: CASSLAAGGNTIYF.

V and J are TRBV30 and TRBJ2-3; a possible D gene is TRBD2 (5 bases). This CDR3 spans 13 amino acids. Trimming shortened V by 2 bases and J by 0 bases, and 6 bases separated the two germline ends. Per the germline V gene, CDR1 is GTSNPN and CDR2 is SVGIG (reference sequence). The CDR3: CAWSLASTDTQYF. Here the CDR3 DNA reads TGTGCCTGGAGTCTAGCAAGCACAGATACGCAGTATTTT.

The rearrangement links TRBV18 to TRBJ1-2; maybe TRBD1 (5 bases). V was pared by 2 bases and J by 4 bases, with 5 bases between. Germline-derived CDR1 and CDR2 are KGHSH and LQKENI. This CDR3 spans 12 amino acids. This CDR3 reads CASSPGTYGYTF. The DNA for the CDR3 is TGTGCCAGCTCACCAGGGACCTATGGCTACACCTTC.

The CDR3 protein is CASSAPGTDPYEQYF. Written as DNA, the CDR3 is TGTGCCAGCAGCGCTCCCGGGACGGACCCCTACGAGCAGTACTTC. The chain is built from TRBV6-5 and TRBJ2-7; D is tentatively TRBD1 or TRBD2 (5 bases each). This CDR3 comprises 15 residues. Germline-derived CDR1 and CDR2 are MNHEY and SVGAGI. The V and J ends lost 6 bases and 2 bases respectively, with 17 bases between them.

The genes are TRBV25-1 and TRBJ1-4; no firm D call. The germline gives CDR1 MGHDK, CDR2 SYGVNS. The ends were cut back, 10 bases at V and 5 bases at J, with 14 bases in the middle. This CDR3 comprises 13 residues. CDR3 residues: CATKARFNEKLFF. In DNA form, the CDR3 reads TGTGCCACCAAGGCGCGGTTCAATGAAAAACTGTTTTTT.

V gene TRBV29-1 combines with J gene TRBJ1-2; weak D call: TRBD1 (5 bases). V was trimmed by 7 bases and J by 7 bases, leaving 19 bases between them. This CDR3 contains 13 residues. The germline gives CDR1 SQVTM, CDR2 ANQGSEA. The CDR3 region is CSATTEQRGGYTF. The CDR3 bases are TGCAGCGCTACCACAGAGCAGAGGGGTGGCTACACCTTC.

V is TRBV14 and J is TRBJ2-1, with 12 positions matching TRBD2. J was trimmed by 4 bases and V by 3 bases; bases with no gene match: 13. Looked up from germline, CDR1 is SGHDN and CDR2 is FVKESK. This CDR3 has 19 residues. CDR3 sequence: CASSHPTPTGTSGYNEQFF. CDR3 nucleotide sequence: TGTGCCAGCAGCCATCCTACACCCACCGGGACTAGCGGGTACAATGAGCAGTTCTTC.

The rearrangement joins TRBV5-4 to TRBJ2-7, with 7 bases aligning to TRBD2. The CDR3 has 13 amino acids. Losses at the gene ends were 7 bases for V and 7 bases for J; bases not matched to a gene: 11. Germline V gives CDR1 SGHNT, CDR2 YYREEE (reference sequence). As DNA, the CDR3 is TGTGCCAGCGGGGTGGCGGGAGTCGGGGAGCAGTACTTC. Its translation: CASGVAGVGEQYF.

In DNA, the CDR3 is TGTGCCAGCAGCCCTAGGTACACCGGGGAGCTGTTTTTT. This codes for CASSPRYTGELFF. The chain employs TRBV14 and TRBJ2-2, with D hard to call. The CDR3 has 13 amino acids. Germline V gives CDR1 SGHDN, CDR2 FVKESK. The germline V and J ends were trimmed by 4 bases and 3 bases, with 6 bases remaining between them.

This clone was counted only a few times. The rearrangement joins TRBV7-9 to TRBJ2-5; 9 bases are a match to TRBD2. The CDR3 extends over 14 amino acids. V dropped 6 bases and J dropped 3; count of bases not matched to a gene: 5. The V gene's germline CDR1 is SEHNR and CDR2 FQNEAQ (reference sequence). This CDR3 reads CASRRTSDKETQYF. The CDR3, as DNA: TGTGCCAGCAGGCGGACTAGCGACAAAGAGACCCAGTACTTC.

CDR3 sequence: CAWSTGLGAQYF. CDR3 DNA sequence: TGTGCCTGGAGTACCGGACTGGGGGCCCAGTACTTC. The genes are TRBV30 and TRBJ2-5; either TRBD1 or TRBD2 may fit D (5 bases each). CDR1 and CDR2 from the germline V gene are GTSNPN and SVGIG (reference sequence). Trimming removed 2 bases at V and 9 bases at J, with 13 bases between. This CDR3 is 12 amino acids long.

This clone was detected a few times. The genes are TRBV4-1 and TRBJ1-1, with unresolved D. Trimming removed 1 base from V and 0 bases from J, with 12 bases in between. The germline CDR1 and CDR2 sequences are MGHRA and YSYEKL. The CDR3 extends over 16 amino acids. CDR3 protein: CASSQGQDRMNTEAFF. CDR3 DNA sequence: TGCGCCAGCAGCCAAGGTCAGGACCGAATGAACACTGAAGCTTTCTTT.

In its sample, this clone was seen once. The chain carries TRBV27 and TRBJ2-3, with unresolved D. This CDR3 has 13 residues. V lost 3 bases and J lost 5, with 9 bases in between. The germline V gene encodes CDR1 MNHEY and CDR2 SMNVEV (reference sequence). The chain's CDR3 is CASSLGWVDTQYF. The CDR3 DNA reads as TGTGCCAGCAGTTTGGGTTGGGTAGATACGCAGTATTTT.

This chain connects TRBV29-1 to TRBJ2-5, with D possibly being TRBD2 (5 bases). V lost 3 bases and J 5 bases, leaving 13 bases between the germline ends. The length of the CDR3 is 13 residues. Germline CDR1 is SQVTM and CDR2 is ANQGSEA. The DNA for the CDR3 is TGCAGCGTTGACTTCGAGGGATTGGAGACCCAGTACTTC. This translates into CSVDFEGLETQYF.

This clone was detected a few times. CDR3 DNA: TGTGCCAGCAGCATTGAACAGAGGGGCGAGCAGTACTTC. It encodes CASSIEQRGEQYF. The chain employs TRBV7-9 and TRBJ2-7; D assignment may be TRBD1 or TRBD2 (5 bases each). The CDR3 consists of 13 residues. The V gene lost 5 bases and the J gene lost 6 bases, with 14 bases spanning the gap. CDR1 SEHNR and CDR2 FQNEAQ come from the germline V gene (reference sequence).

Comment on this clone: Other DNA variants within this sample encode the same CDR3. This chain joins TRBV2 and TRBJ2-5; the D is unclear. V lost 0 bases and J lost 4, with 3 bases in between. Per germline, CDR1 SNHLY and CDR2 FYNNEI. The CDR3 runs 12 residues. CDR3 in amino acids: CASSEAGETQYF. Here the CDR3 DNA reads TGTGCCAGCAGTGAAGCGGGAGAGACCCAGTACTTC.

The chain couples TRBV2 to TRBJ2-3; no clear D gene. This CDR3 has 15 residues. The germline gives CDR1 SNHLY, CDR2 FYNNEI. The V end was cut by 1 base, the J end by 3 bases, with 11 bases between. CDR3 in DNA: TGTGCCAGCAGTGAAGATATGCTTGCAACAGATACGCAGTATTTT. Amino acids: CASSEDMLATDTQYF.

The count of this clone is one. The V and J genes are TRBV30 and TRBJ1-2, with unresolved D. Germline CDR1 is GTSNPN and CDR2 is SVGIG (reference sequence). The length of the CDR3 is 13 residues. V lost 0 bases, J lost 8 bases, and 13 bases lay in between. The DNA for the CDR3 is TGTGCCTGGAGTGTTAGTCGGACTGGCGGCTACACCTTC. It encodes CAWSVSRTGGYTF.

The chain uses TRBV4-3 and TRBJ1-2; maybe TRBD1 (6 bases). Germline V gene data show CDR1 as LGHNA and CDR2 as YSLEER. The CDR3 extends over 13 amino acids. V was trimmed by 4 bases and J by 7 bases, leaving 13 bases between them. CDR3 region: CASSPGGRLGYTF. DNA for the CDR3: TGCGCCAGCAGCCCCGGGGGCCGCCTTGGCTACACCTTC.

CDR3 in amino acids: CASSWGAIAGRNEQFF. In DNA, the CDR3 is TGTGCCAGCAGTTGGGGTGCAATAGCGGGAAGGAATGAGCAGTTCTTC. This chain uses TRBV27 with TRBJ2-1; 8 bases line up with TRBD2. The CDR3 spans 16 residues. V gave up 4 bases and J gave up 7 bases; unmatched junction bases: 12. Germline values: CDR1 MNHEY, CDR2 SMNVEV (reference sequence).

This chain joins TRBV7-9 and TRBJ2-1; 13 bases line up with TRBD2. Losses at the gene ends were 5 bases for V and 3 bases for J; bases not matched to a gene: 4. The CDR3 loop spans 16 amino acids. Germline assignment: CDR1 SEHNR and CDR2 FQNEAQ (reference sequence). CDR3: CASSDGLAGVYNEQFF. The CDR3 coding sequence is TGTGCCAGCAGCGATGGACTAGCGGGAGTCTACAATGAGCAGTTCTTC. Complete variable domain (other parts from reference TRBV7-9 and TRBJ2-1): DTGVSQNPRHKITKRGQNVTFRCDPISEHNRLYWYRQTLGQGPEFLTYFQNEAQLEKSRLLSDRFSAERPKGSFSTLEIQRTEQGDSAMYLCASSDGLAGVYNEQFFGPGTRLTVL.

This clone occurred a few times. The gene calls are TRBV2 and TRBJ2-5; perhaps TRBD1 as D (6 bases). The length of the CDR3 is 15 residues. CDR1 is SNHLY, CDR2 FYNNEI, per germline. V lost 10 bases and J 3 bases, leaving 21 bases between the germline ends. The CDR3 DNA sequence: TGTGCCACTACCGCAGGACAGCCAGCTAAAGAGACCCAGTACTTC. This translates into CATTAGQPAKETQYF. The variable domain in full, with the rest retrieved from reference TRBV2 and TRBJ2-5, is EPEVTQTPSHQVTQMGQEVILRCVPISNHLYFYWYRQILGQKVEFLVSFYNNEISEKSEIFDDQFSVERPDGSNFTLKIRSTKLEDSAMYFCATTAGQPAKETQYFGPGTRLLVL.

The chain has TRBV29-1 and TRBJ2-7; D is perhaps TRBD1 (6 bases). The CDR3 is made up of 14 amino acids. Germline V CDR1 and CDR2: SQVTM, ANQGSEA. The V gene lost 4 bases and the J gene lost 6 bases, with 19 bases spanning the gap. The CDR3 protein is CSVGMDRLLGEQYF. The CDR3 DNA sequence: TGCAGCGTTGGTATGGACAGATTATTGGGCGAGCAGTACTTC.

This clone was seen once. J is TRBJ2-7 and V is TRBV4-2; tentative D call: TRBD1 (5 bases). The length of the CDR3 is 14 residues. Trimming took off 1 base at V and 6 bases at J, with 13 bases between the two ends. CDR1 LGHNA and CDR2 YNFKEQ come from the germline V gene. The CDR3 coding sequence is TGTGCCAGCAGCCAAGTTGGACACCCTAGCGAGCAGTACTTC. Protein product: CASSQVGHPSEQYF.

This clone was counted between two and nine times. CDR3 protein: CASSGDLNTGELFF. CDR3 nucleotide sequence: TGTGCCAGCAGTGGAGACCTGAACACCGGGGAGCTGTTTTTT. The chain has TRBV25-1 and TRBJ2-2; D remains ambiguous. CDR1 MGHDK and CDR2 SYGVNS come from the germline V gene. The CDR3 is made up of 14 amino acids. V shed 4 bases and J shed 1 base, with 7 bases lying between them.

V gene TRBV30 combines with J gene TRBJ2-3; possible D gene TRBD1, 5 bases. This CDR3 is 13 amino acids long. Trimming cost V 2 bases and J 1 base, with 7 bases left between them. Germline-derived CDR1 and CDR2 are GTSNPN and SVGIG (reference sequence). CDR3 amino acids: CAWSLRGTDTQYF. The CDR3 DNA reads TGTGCCTGGAGTCTCAGGGGCACAGATACGCAGTATTTT.